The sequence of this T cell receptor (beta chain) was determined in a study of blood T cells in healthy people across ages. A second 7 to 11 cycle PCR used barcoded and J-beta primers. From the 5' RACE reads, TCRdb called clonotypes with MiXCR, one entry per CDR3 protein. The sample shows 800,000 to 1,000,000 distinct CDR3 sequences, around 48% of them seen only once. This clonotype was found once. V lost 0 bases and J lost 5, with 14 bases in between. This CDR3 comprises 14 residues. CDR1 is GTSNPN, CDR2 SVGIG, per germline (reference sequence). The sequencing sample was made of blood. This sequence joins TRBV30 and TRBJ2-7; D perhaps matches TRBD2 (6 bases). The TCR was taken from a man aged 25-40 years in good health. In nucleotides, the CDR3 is TGTGCCTGGAGTGTAGGGGACGGGGGACACGAGCAGTACTTC. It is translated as CAWSVGDGGHEQYF.